This TCR beta chain was recovered during a study of blood T cell repertoires in COVID-19. In the source study's methods: Estimation of nucleated cell counts was performed using reference gene primer amplification. TCRdb keeps only in-frame clones here, not all; method: immunoSEQ multiplex PCR. The V and J calls and clone size were taken over from that table, and D and trimming were inferred from the DNA. The table shows a few hundred thousand clones, with roughly 85% occurring only once. Germline-derived CDR1 and CDR2 are LNHDA and SQIVND (reference sequence). The CDR3 length is 13 residues. V was shortened by 4 bases and J by 4 bases, with 9 bases between the two germline ends.

The specimen sequenced was peripheral blood. This TCR came from a human donor in a cohort sampled during active COVID-19. This chain links TRBV19 with TRBJ2-3, with a weak D call TRBD1 (6 bases). The CDR3 sequence is CASSTGQPDTQYF. The CDR3 DNA follows: TGTGCCAGTAGTACGGGACAACCAGATACGCAGTATTTT.